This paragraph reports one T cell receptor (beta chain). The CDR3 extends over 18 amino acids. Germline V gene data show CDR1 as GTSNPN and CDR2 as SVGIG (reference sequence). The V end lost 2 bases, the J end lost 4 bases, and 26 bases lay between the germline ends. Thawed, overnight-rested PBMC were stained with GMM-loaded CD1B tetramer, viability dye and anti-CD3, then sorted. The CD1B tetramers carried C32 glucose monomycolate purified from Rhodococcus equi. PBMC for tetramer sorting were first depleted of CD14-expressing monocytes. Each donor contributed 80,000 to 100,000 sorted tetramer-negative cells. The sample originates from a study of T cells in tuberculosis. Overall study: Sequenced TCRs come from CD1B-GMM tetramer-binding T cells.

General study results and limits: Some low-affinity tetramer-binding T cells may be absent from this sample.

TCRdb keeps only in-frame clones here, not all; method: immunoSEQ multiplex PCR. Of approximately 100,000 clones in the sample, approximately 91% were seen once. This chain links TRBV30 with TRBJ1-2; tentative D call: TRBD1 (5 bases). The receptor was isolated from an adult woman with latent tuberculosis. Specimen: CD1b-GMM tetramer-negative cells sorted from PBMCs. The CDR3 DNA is TGTGCCTGGAGTCCAAAACCCTCCTGGCGGGGGGAATCCTATGGCTACACCTTC. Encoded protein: CAWSPKPSWRGESYGYTF.